The 8 T cell receptor beta chains listed next were all sequenced from one sample in a study of OX40 agonist ivuxolimab in advanced cancers. TCRdb's copy holds only in-frame clones and misses some; the assay was immunoSEQ multiplex PCR. The table lists around 86,000 clones, approximately 84% of them singletons. The sample was CD4+ or CD8+ T cells sorted from blood, taken in a trial of the OX40 agonist ivuxolimab. The receptors shown here come from an adult with an advanced solid tumor such as melanoma, head and neck, liver or kidney cancer.

V and J are TRBV30 and TRBJ1-2, with unresolved D. Germline values: CDR1 GTSNPN, CDR2 SVGIG (reference sequence). CDR3 size: 14 residues. Trimming removed 0 bases at V and 8 bases at J, with 16 bases between. The CDR3 nucleotides are TGTGCCTGGAGTGTAAAGGCAGGAGGCGTCGGCTACACCTTC. Its translation is CAWSVKAGGVGYTF. Complete variable domain (other parts from reference TRBV30 and TRBJ1-2): SQTIHQWPATLVQPVGSPLSLECTVEGTSNPNLYWYRQAAGRGLQLLFYSVGIGQISSEVPQNLSASRPQDRQFILSSKKLLLSDSGFYLCAWSVKAGGVGYTFGSGTRLTVV.

In DNA, the CDR3 is TGTGCCAGCAGTGGAGCCTACGAGCAGTACTTC. Translating gives CASSGAYEQYF. V usage is TRBV6-1 and J usage is TRBJ2-7; D uncertain. The V gene lost 4 bases and the J gene lost 2 bases, with 3 bases spanning the gap. The CDR3 runs 11 residues. Germline CDR1 reads MNHNS; CDR2 reads SASEGT.

This sequence joins TRBV28 and TRBJ1-2; D remains ambiguous. The CDR3 extends over 11 amino acids. Germline-derived CDR1 and CDR2 are MDHEN and SYDVKM. V was trimmed by 6 bases and J by 8 bases, leaving 10 bases between them. The CDR3 protein is CASSTSEGYTF. DNA of the CDR3: TGTGCCAGCAGCACCTCAGAAGGCTACACCTTC.

The rearrangement joins TRBV5-1 to TRBJ2-2, with TRBD1 matching 10 bases. Germline-derived CDR1 and CDR2 are SGHRS and YFSETQ. J was trimmed by 5 bases and V by 3 bases; bases with no gene match: 10. The CDR3 is made up of 17 amino acids. CDR3 loop: CASSSRGGTGVTGELFF. CDR3 sequence (DNA): TGCGCCAGCAGCTCCCGAGGCGGGACAGGGGTTACCGGGGAGCTGTTTTTT.

This clone showed up just a few times. CDR3 in amino acids: CASSLRAGDSNQPQHF. The CDR3, as DNA: TGTGCCAGCAGCTTAAGGGCAGGAGATAGCAATCAGCCCCAGCATTTT. The V and J genes are TRBV7-2 and TRBJ1-5; D ambiguous. Germline V CDR1 and CDR2: SGHTA, FQGNSA. The CDR3 consists of 16 residues. Trimming took off 2 bases at V and 0 bases at J, with 11 bases between the two ends. The whole variable domain, remainder taken from reference TRBV7-2 and TRBJ1-5, is GAGVSQSPSNKVTEKGKDVELRCDPISGHTALYWYRQSLGQGLEFLIYFQGNSAPDKSGLPSDRFSAERTGGSVSTLTIQRTQQEDSAVYLCASSLRAGDSNQPQHFGDGTRLSIL.

The V call is TRBV25-1, the J call TRBJ2-7, with D possibly being TRBD1 (5 bases). The germline V gene has CDR1 MGHDK and CDR2 SYGVNS. The CDR3 runs to 14 residues. V shed 3 bases and J shed 2 bases, with 11 bases lying between them. Here the CDR3 DNA reads TGTGCCAGCAGTGATGACAGTGGAACCTACGAGCAGTACTTC. Protein product: CASSDDSGTYEQYF.

The chain uses TRBV7-8 and TRBJ1-1; D remains ambiguous. V was pared by 5 bases and J by 3 bases, with 10 bases between. CDR1 is SGHVS, CDR2 FQNEAQ, per germline. CDR3 length: 13 amino acids. CDR3 amino acids: CASSTYSYTEAFF. The CDR3 bases are TGTGCCAGCAGCACGTACTCATACACTGAAGCTTTCTTT.

CDR3 residues: CASSHFETGGGGTDTQYF. The CDR3 DNA reads as TGTGCCAGCTCACACTTTGAAACAGGGGGCGGTGGCACAGATACGCAGTATTTT. The chain employs TRBV18 and TRBJ2-3; TRBD1 matches at 9 bases. V shed 4 bases, J shed 1 base, and the junction held 12 bases outside the gene matches. The CDR3 contains 18 residues. The germline gives CDR1 KGHSH, CDR2 LQKENI.